A single TCR beta chain is shown here with its context. No antigen is known for it. The record originates from a study of cytomegalovirus exposure and HLA in healthy donors. Turning to the study itself: Earlier results showed approximately 110 million unique TCR beta sequences derived from approximately 180 million T cells. The study, taken as a whole, reports: In vitro work confirmed that a few CMV-associated chains recognize CMV antigens. Upon later analysis, HLA-associated TCR beta chains proved more clonally expanded than other, equally common chains.

Primers for the PCR totalled 60 Vbeta and 13 Jbeta. TCRdb keeps only in-frame clones here, not all; method: immunoSEQ multiplex PCR. The table lists 120,000 to 150,000 clones, 70% to 90% of them singletons. This CDR3 is 16 amino acids long. Germline loops: CDR1 ENHRY, CDR2 SYGVKD. V was pared by 4 bases and J by 2 bases, with 7 bases of the junction left unmatched. This chain joins TRBV10-3 and TRBJ2-1; 8 bases map to TRBD2. Input material: PBMCs. The receptor comes from a woman in her thirties or forties in good health and CMV-seronegative. The CDR3, as DNA: TGTGCCATCAGTGGCTCCGGGACTAGACCCTACAATGAGCAGTTCTTC. Translated: CAISGSGTRPYNEQFF.